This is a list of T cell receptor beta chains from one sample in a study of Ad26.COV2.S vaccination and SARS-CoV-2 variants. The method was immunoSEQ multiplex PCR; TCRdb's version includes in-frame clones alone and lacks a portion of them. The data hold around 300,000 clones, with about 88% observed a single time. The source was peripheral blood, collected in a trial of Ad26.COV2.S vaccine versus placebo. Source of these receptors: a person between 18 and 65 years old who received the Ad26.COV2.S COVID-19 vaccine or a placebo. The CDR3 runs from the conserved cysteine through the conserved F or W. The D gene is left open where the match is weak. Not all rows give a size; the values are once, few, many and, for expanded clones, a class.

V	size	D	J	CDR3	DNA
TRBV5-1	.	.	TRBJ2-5	CASSDEGQAGTRGETQYF	TGCGCCAGCTCCGACGAGGGGCAAGCCGGGACGCGCGGGGAGACCCAGTACTTC
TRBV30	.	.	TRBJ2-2	CAWSVPKILTGELFF	TGTGCCTGGAGTGTACCAAAGATTTTAACCGGGGAGCTGTTTTTT
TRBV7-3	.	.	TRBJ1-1	CASSLNPQATEAFF	TGTGCCAGCAGCTTAAACCCACAGGCGACTGAAGCTTTCTTT
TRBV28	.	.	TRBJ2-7	CASSFLFYEQYF	TGTGCCAGCAGTTTTCTGTTCTACGAGCAGTACTTC
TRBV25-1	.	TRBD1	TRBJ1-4	CASSERRGQGNEKLFF	TGTGCCAGCAGTGAACGCCGGGGACAGGGAAACGAAAAACTGTTTTTT
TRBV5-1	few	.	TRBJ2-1	CASSFSGAYNEQFF	TGCGCCAGCAGCTTTTCAGGGGCGTACAATGAGCAGTTCTTC
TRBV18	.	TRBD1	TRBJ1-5	CASSPDGQAGNQPQHF	TGTGCCAGCTCGCCAGACGGACAGGCTGGCAATCAGCCCCAGCATTTT
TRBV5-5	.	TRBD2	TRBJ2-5	CASSFSTSQRGVWKTQYF	TGTGCCAGCAGCTTCTCAACTTCCCAGCGGGGGGTTTGGAAGACCCAGTACTTC
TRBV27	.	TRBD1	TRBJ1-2	CASSFSQGANYGYTF	TGTGCCAGCAGTTTTTCACAGGGGGCTAACTATGGCTACACCTTC
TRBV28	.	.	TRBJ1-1	CASSLAGANTEAFF	TGTGCCAGCAGTTTAGCGGGGGCGAACACTGAAGCTTTCTTT
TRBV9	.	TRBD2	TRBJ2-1	CASSMGLAGAVEQFF	TGTGCCAGCAGCATGGGACTAGCGGGAGCTGTTGAGCAGTTCTTC
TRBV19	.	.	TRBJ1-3	CASNPIFSGNTIYF	TGTGCCAGTAACCCTATCTTCTCTGGAAACACCATATATTTT
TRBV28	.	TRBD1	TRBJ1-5	CASGPAGGLGQPQHF	TGTGCCAGCGGCCCCGCAGGGGGGCTAGGTCAGCCCCAGCATTTT
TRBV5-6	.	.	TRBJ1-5	CASSLTPGLLGNQPQHF	TGTGCCAGCAGCTTGACGCCAGGGTTGCTGGGCAATCAGCCCCAGCATTTT
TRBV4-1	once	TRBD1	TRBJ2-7	CASRGTGGAGGEQYF	TGCGCCAGCAGAGGGACAGGGGGAGCCGGGGGGGAGCAGTACTTC
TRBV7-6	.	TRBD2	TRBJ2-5	CASSSRLAGSETQYF	TGTGCCAGCAGCTCGAGACTAGCTGGTAGCGAGACCCAGTACTTC
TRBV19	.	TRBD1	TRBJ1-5	CASRNTGGYQPQHF	TGTGCCAGTAGGAATACAGGGGGATATCAGCCCCAGCATTTT
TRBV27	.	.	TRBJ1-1	CASSLGSSTEAFF	TGTGCCAGCAGTTTGGGCTCTAGCACTGAAGCTTTCTTT
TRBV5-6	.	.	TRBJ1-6	CASSLDSGTNSPLHF	TGTGCCAGCAGCCTAGACAGCGGGACGAATTCACCCCTCCACTTT
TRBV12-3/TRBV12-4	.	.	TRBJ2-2	CASPSFQAGELFF	TGTGCCAGCCCCTCATTTCAGGCCGGGGAGCTGTTTTTT
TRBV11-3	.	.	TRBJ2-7	CASRVRDSPDYEQYF	TGTGCCAGCAGGGTCCGGGACTCGCCAGACTACGAGCAGTACTTC
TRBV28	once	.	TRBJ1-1	CASSLRGGLTEAFF	TGTGCCAGCAGTTTGCGGGGGGGTCTCACTGAAGCTTTCTTT
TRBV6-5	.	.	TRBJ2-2	CASSTLKSSCFF	TGTGCCAGCAGCACATTAAAGTCCAGCTGTTTTTTT
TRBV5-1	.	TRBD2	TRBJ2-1	CASSTTSGRNEQFF	TGCGCCAGCAGTACAACTAGCGGACGGAATGAGCAGTTCTTC
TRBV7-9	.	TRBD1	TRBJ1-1	CASSRTGVEAFF	TGTGCCAGCAGCCGTACAGGGGTTGAAGCTTTCTTT
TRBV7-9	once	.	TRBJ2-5	CASSLATVETQYF	TGTGCCAGCAGCTTAGCTACAGTAGAGACCCAGTACTTC
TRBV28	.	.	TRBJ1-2	CASSSTGPPFF	TGTGCCAGCAGTTCTACAGGGCCGCCCTTCTTC
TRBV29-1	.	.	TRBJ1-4	CSVGGRETNEKLFF	TGCAGCGTTGGGGGCAGGGAAACTAATGAAAAACTGTTTTTT
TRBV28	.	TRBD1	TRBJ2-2	CASSSDRGWNTGELFF	TGTGCCAGCAGTTCGGACAGGGGATGGAACACCGGGGAGCTGTTTTTT
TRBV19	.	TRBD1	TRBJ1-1	CASRHLDRLNTEAFF	TGTGCCAGTAGGCACTTGGACAGGTTGAACACTGAAGCTTTCTTT
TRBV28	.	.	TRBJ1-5	CASTEGGYSNQPQHF	TGTGCCAGCACTGAGGGGGGGTATAGCAATCAGCCCCAGCATTTT
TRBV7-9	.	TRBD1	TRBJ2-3	CASSRDRETDTQYF	TGTGCCAGCAGCCGGGACAGGGAGACAGATACGCAGTATTTT
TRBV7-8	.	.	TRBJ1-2	CASSLEVDYGYTF	TGTGCCAGCAGCTTAGAGGTTGACTATGGCTACACCTTC
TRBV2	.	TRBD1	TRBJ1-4	CASSARQGGDEKLFF	TGTGCCAGCAGTGCCAGACAGGGAGGCGATGAAAAACTGTTTTTT
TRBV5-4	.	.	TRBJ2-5	CASSLVGGDTETQYF	TGTGCCAGCAGCTTGGTCGGGGGAGATACAGAGACCCAGTACTTC
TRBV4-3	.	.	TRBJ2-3	CASSQEPGKVPDTQYF	TGCGCCAGCAGCCAAGAACCAGGGAAAGTCCCAGATACGCAGTATTTT
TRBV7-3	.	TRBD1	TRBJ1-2	CASSLMGQRYTF	TGTGCCAGCAGCTTAATGGGACAGCGCTACACCTTC
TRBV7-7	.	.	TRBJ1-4	CASSLGPSGLGDEKLFF	TGTGCTAGCAGCTTAGGGCCCTCAGGGTTAGGCGATGAAAAACTGTTTTTT
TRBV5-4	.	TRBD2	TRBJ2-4	CASSLGTSSGIQYF	TGTGCCAGCAGCTTGGGGACTAGCTCTGGCATTCAGTACTTC
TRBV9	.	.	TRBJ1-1	CASSVVPTIKNTEAFF	TGTGCCAGCAGCGTAGTGCCCACAATAAAGAACACTGAAGCTTTCTTT
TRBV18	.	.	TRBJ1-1	CASSPQGGTEAFF	TGTGCCAGCTCACCGCAGGGAGGCACTGAAGCTTTCTTT
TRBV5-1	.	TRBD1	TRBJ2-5	CASSPRDRVRQETQYF	TGCGCCAGCAGCCCCCGGGACAGGGTTCGGCAAGAGACCCAGTACTTC
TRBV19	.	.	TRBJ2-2	CASSAQAGELFF	TGTGCCAGTAGTGCTCAAGCCGGGGAGCTGTTTTTT
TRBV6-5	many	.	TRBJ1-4	CASRPPGFNEKLFF	TGTGCCAGCAGACCTCCGGGGTTTAATGAAAAACTGTTTTTT
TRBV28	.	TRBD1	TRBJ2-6	CASSLSRGLSGANVLTF	TGTGCCAGCAGTTTATCTAGGGGGCTCTCTGGGGCCAACGTCCTGACTTTC
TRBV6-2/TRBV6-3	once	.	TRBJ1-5	CASSEVFRSQPQHF	TGTGCCAGCAGTGAGGTTTTTAGAAGTCAGCCCCAGCATTTT
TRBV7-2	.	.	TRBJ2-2	CASSLSFGSGELFF	TGTGCCAGCAGCTTAAGTTTTGGTTCCGGGGAGCTGTTTTTT
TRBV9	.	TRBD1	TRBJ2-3	CASSAQGAPRTDTQYF	TGTGCCAGCAGCGCACAGGGGGCCCCGCGCACAGATACGCAGTATTTT
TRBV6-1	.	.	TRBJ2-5	CASSEYPRLKETQYF	TGTGCCAGCAGTGAATACCCGAGACTCAAAGAGACCCAGTACTTC
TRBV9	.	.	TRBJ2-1	CASSIAPQVGEQFF	TGTGCCAGCAGCATAGCCCCCCAGGTAGGTGAGCAGTTCTTC
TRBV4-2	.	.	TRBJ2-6	CASSQEGSSGANVLTF	TGTGCCAGCAGCCAAGAAGGGAGCTCTGGGGCCAACGTCCTGACTTTC
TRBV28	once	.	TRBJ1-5	CASRLRVEPQHF	TGTGCCAGCAGACTTAGGGTCGAACCCCAGCATTTT
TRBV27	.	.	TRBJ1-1	CASSFRVLSEAFF	TGTGCCAGCAGTTTTAGGGTACTATCTGAAGCTTTCTTT
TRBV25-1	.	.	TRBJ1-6	CASRAGNSPLHF	TGTGCCAGCAGGGCAGGGAATTCACCCCTCCACTTT
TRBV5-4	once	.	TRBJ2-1	CASSHRTDNEQFF	TGTGCCAGCAGCCATCGAACAGATAATGAGCAGTTCTTC
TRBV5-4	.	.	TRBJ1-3	CASSKDTGSGNTIYF	TGTGCCAGCAGCAAAGACACAGGCTCTGGAAACACCATATATTTT
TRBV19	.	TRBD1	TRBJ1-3	CASSTGGSGNTIYF	TGTGCCAGTAGTACAGGGGGATCTGGAAACACCATATATTTT
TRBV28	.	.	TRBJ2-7	CASSRSGLFSSYEQYF	TGTGCCAGCAGTCGATCAGGACTATTTTCCTCCTACGAGCAGTACTTC
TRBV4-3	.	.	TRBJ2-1	CASSQGAGIENEQFF	TGCGCCAGCAGCCAAGGGGCAGGGATAGAGAATGAGCAGTTCTTC
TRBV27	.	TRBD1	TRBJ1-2	CASSPRTGPYGYTF	TGTGCCAGCAGTCCCCGGACAGGGCCCTATGGCTACACCTTC